This T cell receptor (beta chain) was obtained from a study of T-cell memory formation after mild COVID-19. Study-wide findings and caveats: Later expanders leaned CD4+, whereas day 15 to 85 contracting clones were balanced CD4/CD8.

This clonotype was seen once. Its antigen is still unknown. From 5'RACE with constant-segment primers came TCR alpha and TCR beta cDNA libraries that carried sample barcodes and UMIs. Each CDR3 protein is one row after TCRdb ran MiXCR on the 5' RACE reads. Among around 200,000 distinct CDR3 sequences listed, roughly 30% were seen once. In germline, CDR1 is SGHTA, CDR2 FQGTGA. V was trimmed by 5 bases and J by 7 bases, leaving 15 bases between them. The CDR3 length is 13 residues. This receptor was identified in an adult woman who had mild COVID-19 (a few samples of this study predate the infection). Cell type and time point are not known. The chain couples TRBV7-3 to TRBJ2-7; TRBD1 or TRBD2 may be the D gene (5 bases each). The specimen was PBMCs or a T cell subset sorted from them (not recorded which). The DNA of the CDR3 is TGTGCCAGCAGCCCCGGGACCGTAGGTGAGCAGTACTTC. Its translation is CASSPGTVGEQYF.